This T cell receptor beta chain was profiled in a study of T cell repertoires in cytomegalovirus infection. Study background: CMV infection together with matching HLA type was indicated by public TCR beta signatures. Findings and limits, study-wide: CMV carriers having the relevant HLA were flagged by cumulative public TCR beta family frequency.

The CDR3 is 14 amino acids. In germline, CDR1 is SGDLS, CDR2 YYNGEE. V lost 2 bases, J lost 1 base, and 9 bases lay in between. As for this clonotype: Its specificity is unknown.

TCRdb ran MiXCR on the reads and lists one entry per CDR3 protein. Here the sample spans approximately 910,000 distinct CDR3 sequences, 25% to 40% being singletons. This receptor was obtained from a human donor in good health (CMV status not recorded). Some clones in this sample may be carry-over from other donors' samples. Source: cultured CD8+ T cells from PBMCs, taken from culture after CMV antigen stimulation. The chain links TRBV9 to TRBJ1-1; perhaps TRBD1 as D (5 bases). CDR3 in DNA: TGTGCCAGCAGCGTCGAGGGGTCGAACACTGAAGCTTTCTTT. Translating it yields CASSVEGSNTEAFF.